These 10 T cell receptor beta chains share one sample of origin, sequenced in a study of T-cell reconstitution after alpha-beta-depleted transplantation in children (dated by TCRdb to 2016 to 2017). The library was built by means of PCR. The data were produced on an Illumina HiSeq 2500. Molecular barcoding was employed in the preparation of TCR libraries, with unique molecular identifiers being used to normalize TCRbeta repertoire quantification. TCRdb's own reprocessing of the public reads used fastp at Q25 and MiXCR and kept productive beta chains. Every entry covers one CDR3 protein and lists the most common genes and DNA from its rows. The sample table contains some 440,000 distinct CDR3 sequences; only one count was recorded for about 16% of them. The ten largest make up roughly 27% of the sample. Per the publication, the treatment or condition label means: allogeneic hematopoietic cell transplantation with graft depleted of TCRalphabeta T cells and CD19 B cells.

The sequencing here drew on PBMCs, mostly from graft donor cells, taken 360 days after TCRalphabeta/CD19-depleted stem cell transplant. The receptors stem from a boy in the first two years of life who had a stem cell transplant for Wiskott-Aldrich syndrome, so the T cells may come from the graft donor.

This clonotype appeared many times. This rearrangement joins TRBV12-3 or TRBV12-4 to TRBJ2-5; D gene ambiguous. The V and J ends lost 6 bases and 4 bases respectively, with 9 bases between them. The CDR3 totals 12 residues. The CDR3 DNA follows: TGTGCCAGCAGCTTGGCCTTAGAGACCCAGTACTTC. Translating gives CASSLALETQYF.

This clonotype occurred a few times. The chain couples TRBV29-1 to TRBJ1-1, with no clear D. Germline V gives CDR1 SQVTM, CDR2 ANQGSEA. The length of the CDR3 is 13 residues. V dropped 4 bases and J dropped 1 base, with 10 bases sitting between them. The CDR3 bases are TGCAGCGTTGTCGAATTTGGGAACACTGAAGCTTTCTTT. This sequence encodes CSVVEFGNTEAFF.

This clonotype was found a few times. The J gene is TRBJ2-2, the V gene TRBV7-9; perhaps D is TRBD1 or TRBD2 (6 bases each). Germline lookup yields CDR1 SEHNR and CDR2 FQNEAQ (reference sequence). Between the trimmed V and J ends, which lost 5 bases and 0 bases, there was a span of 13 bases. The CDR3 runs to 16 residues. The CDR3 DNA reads TGTGCCAGCAGCCCAACGGGGGCCGCGAACACCGGGGAGCTGTTTTTT. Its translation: CASSPTGAANTGELFF.

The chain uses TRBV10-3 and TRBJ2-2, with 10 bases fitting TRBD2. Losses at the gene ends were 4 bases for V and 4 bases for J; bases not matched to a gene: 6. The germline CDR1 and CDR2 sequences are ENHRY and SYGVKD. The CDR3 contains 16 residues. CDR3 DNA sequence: TGTGCCATCAGTGCACTAGCGGGGTTCTCCACCGGGGAGCTGTTTTTT. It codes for CAISALAGFSTGELFF.

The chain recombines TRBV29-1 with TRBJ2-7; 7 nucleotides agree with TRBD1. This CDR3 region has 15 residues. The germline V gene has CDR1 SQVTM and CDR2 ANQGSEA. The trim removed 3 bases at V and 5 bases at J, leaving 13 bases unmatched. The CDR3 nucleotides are TGCAGCGTTGAGGACCAGACAGGGCCCCTCCACGAGCAGTACTTC. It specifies CSVEDQTGPLHEQYF.

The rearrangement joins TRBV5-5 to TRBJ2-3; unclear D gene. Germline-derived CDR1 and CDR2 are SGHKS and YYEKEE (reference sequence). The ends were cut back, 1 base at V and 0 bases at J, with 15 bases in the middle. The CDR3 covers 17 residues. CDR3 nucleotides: TGTGCCAGCAGCTTGTTAAGGAGTGCGCTTAGCACAGATACGCAGTATTTT. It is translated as CASSLLRSALSTDTQYF.

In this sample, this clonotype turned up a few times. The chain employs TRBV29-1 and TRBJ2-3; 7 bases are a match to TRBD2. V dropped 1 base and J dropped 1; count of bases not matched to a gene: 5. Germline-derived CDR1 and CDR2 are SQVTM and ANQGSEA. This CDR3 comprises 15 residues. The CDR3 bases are TGCAGCGTTGAAGTAGGCGGGAGCGGCACAGATACGCAGTATTTT. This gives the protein CSVEVGGSGTDTQYF.

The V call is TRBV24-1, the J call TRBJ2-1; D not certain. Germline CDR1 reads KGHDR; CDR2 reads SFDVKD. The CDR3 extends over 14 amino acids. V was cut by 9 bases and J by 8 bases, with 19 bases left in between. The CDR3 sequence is CATPNNTVCDEQFF. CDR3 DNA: TGTGCCACCCCAAATAATACGGTGTGCGATGAGCAGTTCTTC.

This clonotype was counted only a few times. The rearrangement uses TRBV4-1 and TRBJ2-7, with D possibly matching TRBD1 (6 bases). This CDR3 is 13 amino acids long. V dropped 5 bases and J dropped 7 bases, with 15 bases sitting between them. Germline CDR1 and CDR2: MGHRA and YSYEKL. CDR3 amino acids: CASSGIQGKEQYF. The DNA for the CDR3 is TGCGCCAGCAGCGGAATACAGGGTAAGGAGCAGTACTTC.

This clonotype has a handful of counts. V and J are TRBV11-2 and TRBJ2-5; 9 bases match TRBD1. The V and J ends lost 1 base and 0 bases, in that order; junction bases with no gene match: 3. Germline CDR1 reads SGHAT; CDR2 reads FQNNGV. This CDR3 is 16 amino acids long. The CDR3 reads CASSLGDRVYQETQYF. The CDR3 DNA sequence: TGTGCCAGCAGCTTAGGGGACAGGGTCTACCAAGAGACCCAGTACTTC.